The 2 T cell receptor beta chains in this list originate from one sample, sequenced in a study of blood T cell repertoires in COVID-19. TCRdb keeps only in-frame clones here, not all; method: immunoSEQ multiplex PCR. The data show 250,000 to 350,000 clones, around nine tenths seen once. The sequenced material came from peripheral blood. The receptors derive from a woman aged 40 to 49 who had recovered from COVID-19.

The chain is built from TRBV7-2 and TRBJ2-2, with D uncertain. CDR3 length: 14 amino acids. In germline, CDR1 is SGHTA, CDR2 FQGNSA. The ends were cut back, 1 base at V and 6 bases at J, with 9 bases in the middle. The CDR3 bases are TGTGCCAGCAGCTTAGTGGCGGATCCCGGGGAGCTGTTTTTT. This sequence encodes CASSLVADPGELFF.

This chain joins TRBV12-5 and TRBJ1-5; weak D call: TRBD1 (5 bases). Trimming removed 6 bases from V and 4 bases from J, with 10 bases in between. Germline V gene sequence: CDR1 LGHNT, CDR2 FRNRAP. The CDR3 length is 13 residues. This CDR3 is CASGQGVNQPQHF. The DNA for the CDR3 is TGTGCTAGTGGGCAAGGGGTAAATCAGCCCCAGCATTTT.